The 20 T cell receptor beta chains given below trace back to one sample, sequenced in a study of T cell clonality in common variable immunodeficiency. Method: immunoSEQ multiplex PCR; TCRdb's copy keeps in-frame clones and lacks some. The record shows tens of thousands of clones for this sample, with no singletons present. The sequencing input was peripheral blood mononuclear cells. These receptor sequences come from a person between 18 and 75 years old in good health.

This clone was recorded at least ten times. Read coverage stops 3 residues before the CDR3 terminus; the germline J gene supplies the remainder. The chain has TRBV5-1 and TRBJ2-5; TRBD1 matches 9 bases. The V gene's germline CDR1 is SGHRS and CDR2 YFSETQ. The CDR3 runs to 14 residues. V dropped 4 bases and J dropped 7; count of bases not matched to a gene: 8. Incomplete CDR3 DNA: TGCGCCAGCAGCGAAAACAGGGGGCCGGTGACC. Its protein is CASSENRGPVT. The CDR3 reads in full as CASSENRGPVTQYF.

This clone was detected many times. CDR3 DNA, as far as it was read: TGCGCCAGCAGCCAAGATATTGGCGCTAGCTCCTATAATTCACCC. This sequence encodes CASSQDIGASSYNSP. The CDR3 in full is CASSQDIGASSYNSPLHF. The rearrangement joins TRBV4-1 to TRBJ1-6; D call uncertain. With the read ending 3 residues before the CDR3 end, the germline J gene is used to fill in that end. CDR1 is MGHRA, CDR2 YSYEKL, per germline. The CDR3 contains 18 residues. Trimming shortened V by 0 bases and J by 0 bases, and 12 bases separated the two germline ends.

This clone was observed many times. The CDR3 is cut off 3 residues early in the read; its end comes from the germline J gene. The chain employs TRBV2 and TRBJ1-1; weak D call: TRBD1 (5 bases). The germline gives CDR1 SNHLY, CDR2 FYNNEI. CDR3 length: 14 residues. V dropped 1 base and J dropped 4 bases, with 10 bases sitting between them. Partial CDR3 DNA: TGTGCCAGCAGTGAAGGGGGGGTTGTCACTGAA. This sequence encodes CASSEGGVVTE. In full, the CDR3 reads CASSEGGVVTEAFF. The variable domain in full, with the rest retrieved from reference TRBV2 and TRBJ1-1, is EPEVTQTPSHQVTQMGQEVILRCVPISNHLYFYWYRQILGQKVEFLVSFYNNEISEKSEIFDDQFSVERPDGSNFTLKIRSTKLEDSAMYFCASSEGGVVTEAFFGQGTRLTVV.

This clone was counted ten times or more. The read is 3 residues too short to cover the CDR3 end, so that end is filled in from the germline J gene. The chain employs TRBV2 and TRBJ1-5; D is unclear. CDR3 length equals 15 residues. Germline loops: CDR1 SNHLY, CDR2 FYNNEI. Trimming took off 2 bases at V and 0 bases at J, with 8 bases between the two ends. CDR3: CASSEPGNSNQPQHF. The CDR3 DNA, read in part, is TGTGCCAGCAGTGAACCGGGGAATAGCAATCAGCCC.

There are many counts of this clone. The CDR3 end is not reached by the read, which stops 3 residues before it; the germline J gene fills it in. The V and J genes are TRBV2 and TRBJ2-7; TRBD2 matches at 8 bases. Germline trimming cut 6 bases from V and 1 base from J; bases unmatched to any gene: 11. Germline CDR1 and CDR2: SNHLY and FYNNEI. The CDR3 extends over 16 amino acids. The CDR3 sequence is CASRRAGVGSSYEQYF. The covered CDR3 bases are TGTGCCAGCAGAAGAGCGGGAGTTGGGTCTTCCTACGAG. The full variable domain, its missing parts supplied by reference TRBV2 and TRBJ2-7, is EPEVTQTPSHQVTQMGQEVILRCVPISNHLYFYWYRQILGQKVEFLVSFYNNEISEKSEIFDDQFSVERPDGSNFTLKIRSTKLEDSAMYFCASRRAGVGSSYEQYFGPGTRLTVT.

This clone was seen repeatedly, ten times or more. The read terminates 3 residues ahead of where the CDR3 ends, so the germline J gene completes it. The rearrangement uses TRBV19 and TRBJ2-3; TRBD1 agrees at 8 bases. The J segment lost 5 bases and the V segment lost 5 bases, leaving 3 bases of the junction unmatched. This CDR3 region has 13 residues. The V gene's germline CDR1 is LNHDA and CDR2 SQIVND (reference sequence). The DNA read from the CDR3 is TGTGCCAGTAGTCAGGGGGCGGTAGATACG. Amino acids: CASSQGAVDT. The CDR3 reads in full as CASSQGAVDTQYF.

In this sample, this clone turned up many times. The chain's CDR3 is CASSTRNPDRNEKLFF. The CDR3 DNA, read in part, is TGTGCCAGTAGTACCCGCAACCCGGACAGGAATGAAAAA. The chain joins TRBV19 to TRBJ1-4; TRBD1 matches at 7 bases. The DNA ends 3 residues before the CDR3 does, and the rest of the CDR3 is filled in from the germline J gene. V gave up 4 bases and J gave up 5 bases; unmatched junction bases: 10. The CDR3 extends over 16 amino acids. Looked up from germline, CDR1 is LNHDA and CDR2 is SQIVND (reference sequence).

There are many counts of this clone. The read falls 3 residues short of the CDR3 end, and the missing part is taken from the germline J gene. The chain recombines TRBV20-1 with TRBJ2-4; D is unresolved. CDR1 and CDR2 (germline): DFQATT, SNEGSKA (reference sequence). V was shortened by 5 bases and J by 5 bases, with 16 bases between the two germline ends. The CDR3 length is 14 residues. CDR3 DNA, as far as it was read: TGCAGTGCTGCCCCGTTTAGGGTTGAAAACATT. It is translated as CSAAPFRVENI. The CDR3 in full is CSAAPFRVENIQYF.

In its sample, this clone was seen many times. The read terminates 3 residues ahead of where the CDR3 ends, so the germline J gene completes it. J is TRBJ1-4 and V is TRBV11-2; unclear D gene. The CDR3 totals 15 residues. Trimming took 0 bases from V and 7 from J, leaving 12 bases between them. CDR1 SGHAT and CDR2 FQNNGV come from the germline V gene. Partial CDR3 DNA: TGTGCCAGCAGCTTAGACCCCGGGGTCGGTGAAAAA. Amino acid sequence: CASSLDPGVGEK. The whole CDR3 reads CASSLDPGVGEKLFF.

This clone was detected only a few times. The read is 3 residues too short to cover the CDR3 end, so that end is filled in from the germline J gene. V and J are TRBV5-4 and TRBJ2-7; 14 bases map to TRBD2. After removal of 4 bases from V and 4 bases from J, the junction contained 4 bases not matched to a gene. Germline CDR1 reads SGHNT; CDR2 reads YYREEE (reference sequence). There are 15 residues in the CDR3. CDR3 bases read: TGTGCCAGCAGCCCGGGACTAGCGGGAGAATACGAG. This codes for CASSPGLAGEYE. The entire CDR3 sequence reads CASSPGLAGEYEQYF.

This clone appeared many times. CDR3 sequence: CSARSPSGGDSYEQYF. The sequenced part of the CDR3 DNA is TGCAGTGCTAGGAGCCCCAGCGGGGGCGACTCCTACGAG. The V and J genes are TRBV20-1 and TRBJ2-7; 8 bases are a match to TRBD2. From the germline J gene comes the end of the CDR3, since the read stops 3 residues before it. The CDR3 is 16 residues long. From germline, CDR1 is DFQATT and CDR2 SNEGSKA (reference sequence). Losses at the gene ends were 3 bases for V and 0 bases for J; bases not matched to a gene: 10.

In its sample, this clone was seen many times. The sequenced CDR3 bases are TGTGCCAGCAGCTTCCGGGACAGAAACTATGGC. Translation: CASSFRDRNYG. In full, the CDR3 is CASSFRDRNYGYTF. The V gene is TRBV7-8, the J gene TRBJ1-2, with 7 bases identical to TRBD1. The CDR3 extends 3 residues past the end of the read, so its final part is completed from the germline J gene. V shed 3 bases and J 2 bases; nucleotides not matched to a gene: 3. The CDR3 length is 14 residues. Germline CDR1 is SGHVS and CDR2 is FQNEAQ.

There are many counts of this clone. The missing CDR3 end, 3 residues past where the read stops, is filled in from the germline J gene. The genes are TRBV3-1 (or the pseudogene TRBV3-2) and TRBJ2-2, with a possible D match to TRBD1 (5 bases). The V end lost 8 bases, the J end lost 6 bases, and 19 bases lay between the germline ends. The CDR3 totals 15 residues. CDR1 and CDR2 from the germline V gene are LGHDT and YNNKEL (reference sequence). Here the CDR3 reads CASEHSQVWAGELFF. The DNA read from the CDR3 is TGTGCCAGCGAACATTCACAGGTTTGGGCCGGGGAG.

This clone was observed at least ten times. The CDR3 sequence: CASGLAGFDEQFF. Incomplete CDR3 DNA: TGTGCCAGTGGACTAGCGGGATTCGATGAG. The chain employs TRBV2 and TRBJ2-1, with 12 positions matching TRBD2. The CDR3 extends 3 residues past the end of the read, so its final part is completed from the germline J gene. The germline V gene has CDR1 SNHLY and CDR2 FYNNEI. V lost 9 bases to trimming and J lost 8 bases; unmatched junction nucleotides: 5. The CDR3 contains 13 residues.

This clone was seen ten or more times. The sequenced CDR3 bases are TGCAGTGCTAGAGTAGAAGCGGGGGGGCCCGGTGAG. Its protein product is CSARVEAGGPGE. The whole CDR3 region reads CSARVEAGGPGEQFF. The chain joins TRBV20-1 to TRBJ2-1, with 10 bases lining up with TRBD2. The read is 3 residues too short to cover the CDR3 end, so that end is filled in from the germline J gene. With V trimmed by 1 base and J by 9 bases, 9 bases remained unmatched. Germline CDR1 DFQATT, CDR2 SNEGSKA (reference sequence). The CDR3 length is 15 residues.

This clone showed up many times. The read falls 3 residues short of the CDR3 end, and the missing part is taken from the germline J gene. The J gene is TRBJ2-7, the V gene TRBV19; 8 positions agree with TRBD1. The CDR3 has 15 amino acids. CDR1 is LNHDA, CDR2 SQIVND, per germline (reference sequence). With 5 bases clipped from V and 0 bases from J, the junction kept 6 bases outside the gene matches. The CDR3 sequence is CASSVGQGSSYEQYF. The sequenced part of the CDR3 DNA is TGTGCCAGTAGTGTTGGACAGGGCAGCTCCTACGAG.

This clone occurred many times. The sequence runs out 3 residues before the end of the CDR3; the remainder is reconstructed from the germline J gene. The chain uses TRBV20-1 and TRBJ2-2; perhaps TRBD2 as D (6 bases). Trimming stripped 1 base from V and 6 bases from J, with 15 bases between. Germline V gene lookup returns CDR1 DFQATT and CDR2 SNEGSKA (reference sequence). The CDR3 loop spans 15 amino acids. The CDR3 DNA, read in part, is TGCAGTGCTAGAGCGGGGGAATCCCCGGCCGGGGAG. It encodes CSARAGESPAGE. The whole CDR3 is CSARAGESPAGELFF.

At least ten counts were recorded for this clone. The CDR3 extends 3 residues past the end of the read, so its final part is completed from the germline J gene. J is TRBJ1-2 and V is TRBV29-1; a possible D gene is TRBD1 (6 bases). CDR1 SQVTM and CDR2 ANQGSEA come from the germline V gene. The CDR3 sequence is 13 residues long. The V gene lost 4 bases and the J gene lost 4 bases, with 13 bases spanning the gap. The covered CDR3 bases are TGCAGCGTTGTTGGGCGGACAGCCTATGGC. Amino acids: CSVVGRTAYG. The full CDR3 protein is CSVVGRTAYGYTF.

This clone was seen repeatedly, ten times or more. The CDR3 end lies 3 residues beyond the end of the read and is filled in from the germline J gene. The chain joins TRBV6-1 to TRBJ2-5, with a weak D call TRBD1 (6 bases). Between the trimmed V and J ends, which lost 2 bases and 1 base, there was a span of 14 bases. The CDR3 extends over 16 amino acids. Germline V gene sequence: CDR1 MNHNS, CDR2 SASEGT. CDR3 sequence reads: CASSELAGAIQETQYF. The covered CDR3 bases are TGTGCCAGCAGTGAACTCGCAGGGGCGATCCAAGAGACC.

This clone was seen only a few times. The read terminates 3 residues before the CDR3 end, so the remaining end is supplied by the germline J gene. V gene TRBV29-1 combines with J gene TRBJ2-7; TRBD1 matches 9 bases. This CDR3 contains 14 residues. With 8 bases clipped from V and 2 bases from J, the junction kept 10 bases outside the gene matches. CDR1 and CDR2 from the germline V gene are SQVTM and ANQGSEA. This CDR3 reads CSSRMGQGTYEQYF. The CDR3 DNA, read in part, is TGCAGCTCAAGAATGGGACAGGGTACCTACGAG.